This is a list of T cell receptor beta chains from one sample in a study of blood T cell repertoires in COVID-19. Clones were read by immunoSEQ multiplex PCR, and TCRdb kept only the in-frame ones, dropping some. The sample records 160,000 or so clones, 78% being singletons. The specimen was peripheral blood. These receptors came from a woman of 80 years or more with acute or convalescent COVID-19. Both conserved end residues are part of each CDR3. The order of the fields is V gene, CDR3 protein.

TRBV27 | CATTLGTVLNEQYF
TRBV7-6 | CASSLNSNEQFF
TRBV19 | CASMGQLFDEQFF
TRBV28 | CASSLSPIGGYTF
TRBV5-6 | CASNGQAYYGYTF
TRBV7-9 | CASSLSADTQYF
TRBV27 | CASSGKGRRGTMGGNEQFF
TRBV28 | CASLRRQGEAFF
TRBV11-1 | CASSLEGTGNFGGYTF
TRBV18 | CTSSPRTVDNSPLHF
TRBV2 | CASSYPDTQYF
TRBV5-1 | CASSFGTSYNEQFF
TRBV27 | CASSPLGVPGNTEAFF
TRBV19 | CATRIRGLAGVRDTGELFF
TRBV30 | CAWSLKTGGGEKLFF
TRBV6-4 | CASSDSGLVFYEQYF
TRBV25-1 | CASRGPSSYEQYF
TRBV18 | CASSATGNQPQHF
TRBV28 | CASSRQGSSYNSPLHF
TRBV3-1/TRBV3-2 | CASSQELAGYNEQFF
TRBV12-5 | CASGLGGGEETQYF
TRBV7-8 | CASSLASVAGGSYEQYF
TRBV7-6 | CASSLGAGGTTEAFF
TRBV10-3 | CAISPAAGANVLTF
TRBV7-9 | CASSPSATYFSYEQYF
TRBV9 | CASSVGEVRTGNEQFF
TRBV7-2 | CASSFSGLDNEQFF
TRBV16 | CASKQGTETEAFF
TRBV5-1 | CASSLTGGFTDTQYF
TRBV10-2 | CATVVNTGELFF
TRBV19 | CASRSDATNEKLFF
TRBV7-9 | CVSSLTTVGTEAFF
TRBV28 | CASSSHSGNEQFF
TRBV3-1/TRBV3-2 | CASSLGQNNSPLHF
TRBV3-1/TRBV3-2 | CASSQAGGRAYNEQFF
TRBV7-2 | CASSFLMAPYEQYF
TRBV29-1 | CSVWLAGKETQYF
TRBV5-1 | CASSLGTGGTEQYF
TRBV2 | CASRRGGGETQYF
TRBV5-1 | CASSGRGGNTGELFF
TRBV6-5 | CASSPTPDRAPTF